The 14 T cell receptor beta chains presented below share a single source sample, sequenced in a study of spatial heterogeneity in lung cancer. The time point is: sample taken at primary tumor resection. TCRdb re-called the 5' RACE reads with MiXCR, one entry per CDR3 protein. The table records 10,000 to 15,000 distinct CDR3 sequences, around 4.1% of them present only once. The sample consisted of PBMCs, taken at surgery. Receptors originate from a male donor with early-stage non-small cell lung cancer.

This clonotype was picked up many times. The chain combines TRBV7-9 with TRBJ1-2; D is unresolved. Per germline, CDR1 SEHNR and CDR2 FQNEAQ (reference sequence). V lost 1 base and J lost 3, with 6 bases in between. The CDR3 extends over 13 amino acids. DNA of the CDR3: TGTGCCAGCAGCTTAGTCAGCTACTATGGCTACACCTTC. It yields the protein CASSLVSYYGYTF.

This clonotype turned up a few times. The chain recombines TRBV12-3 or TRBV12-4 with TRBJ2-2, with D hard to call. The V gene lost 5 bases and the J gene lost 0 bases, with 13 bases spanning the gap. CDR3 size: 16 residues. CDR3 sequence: CASSGRRRTNTGELFF. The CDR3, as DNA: TGTGCCAGCAGTGGACGAAGACGGACGAACACCGGGGAGCTGTTTTTT.

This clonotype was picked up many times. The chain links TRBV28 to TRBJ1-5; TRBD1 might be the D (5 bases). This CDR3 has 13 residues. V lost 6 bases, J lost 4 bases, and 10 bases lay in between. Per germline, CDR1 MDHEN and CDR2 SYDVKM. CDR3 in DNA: TGTGCCAGCAGGGAGACAGAGAATCAGCCCCAGCATTTT. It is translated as CASRETENQPQHF.

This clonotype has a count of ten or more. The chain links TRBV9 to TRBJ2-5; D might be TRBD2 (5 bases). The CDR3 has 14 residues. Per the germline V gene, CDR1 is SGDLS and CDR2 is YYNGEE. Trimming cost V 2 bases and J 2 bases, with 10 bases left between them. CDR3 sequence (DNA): TGTGCCAGCAGCGTTTCGGGAAGTCAAGAGACCCAGTACTTC. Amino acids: CASSVSGSQETQYF.

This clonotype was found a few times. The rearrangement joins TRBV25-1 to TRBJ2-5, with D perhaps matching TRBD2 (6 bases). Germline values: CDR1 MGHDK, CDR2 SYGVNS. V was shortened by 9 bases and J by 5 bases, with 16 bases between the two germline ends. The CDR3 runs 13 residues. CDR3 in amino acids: CASLRDFGETQYF. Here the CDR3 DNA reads TGTGCCAGTCTCCGGGACTTCGGGGAGACCCAGTACTTC.

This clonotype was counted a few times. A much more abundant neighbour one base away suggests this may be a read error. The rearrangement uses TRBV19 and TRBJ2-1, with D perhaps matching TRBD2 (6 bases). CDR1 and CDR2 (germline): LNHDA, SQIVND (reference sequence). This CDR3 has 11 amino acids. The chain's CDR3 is CAGSVGLKQFF. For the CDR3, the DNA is TGTGCCGGTAGTGTGGGACTTAAGCAGTTCTTC.

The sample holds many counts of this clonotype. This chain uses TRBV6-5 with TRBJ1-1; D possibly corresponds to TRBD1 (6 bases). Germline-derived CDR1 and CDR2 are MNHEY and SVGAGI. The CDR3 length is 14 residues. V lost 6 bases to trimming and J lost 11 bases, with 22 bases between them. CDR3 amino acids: CASSPRTDAGLAFF. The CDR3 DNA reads TGTGCCAGCAGCCCCAGGACAGATGCGGGGTTGGCTTTCTTT.

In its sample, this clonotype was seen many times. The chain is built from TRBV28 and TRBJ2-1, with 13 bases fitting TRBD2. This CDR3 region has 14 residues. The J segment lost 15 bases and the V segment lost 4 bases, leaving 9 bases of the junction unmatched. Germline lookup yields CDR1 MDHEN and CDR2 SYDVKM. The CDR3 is CASSSAGLAGSLFF. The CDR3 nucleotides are TGTGCCAGCAGTTCAGCGGGACTAGCGGGGAGTCTGTTCTTC.

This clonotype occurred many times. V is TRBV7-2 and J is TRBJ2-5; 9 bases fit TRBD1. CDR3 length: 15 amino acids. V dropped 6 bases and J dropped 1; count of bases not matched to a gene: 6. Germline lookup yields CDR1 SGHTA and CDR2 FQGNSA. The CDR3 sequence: CASRGGTGSQETQYF. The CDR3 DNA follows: TGTGCCAGCAGGGGGGGGACAGGGTCCCAAGAGACCCAGTACTTC.

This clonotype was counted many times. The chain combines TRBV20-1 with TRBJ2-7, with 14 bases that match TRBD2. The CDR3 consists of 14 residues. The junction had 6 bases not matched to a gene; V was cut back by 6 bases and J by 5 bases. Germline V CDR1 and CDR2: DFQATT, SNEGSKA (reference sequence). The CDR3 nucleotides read TGCAGTGCCATCCCGGGACTAGCGGGAGACGAGCAGTACTTC. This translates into CSAIPGLAGDEQYF.

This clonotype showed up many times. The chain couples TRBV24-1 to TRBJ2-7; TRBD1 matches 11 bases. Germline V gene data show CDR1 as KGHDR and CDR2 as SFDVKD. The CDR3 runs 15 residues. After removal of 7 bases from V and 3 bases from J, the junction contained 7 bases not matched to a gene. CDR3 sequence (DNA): TGTGCCACCAGCGGACAGGGGGCCAGGGGCTACGAGCAGTACTTC. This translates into CATSGQGARGYEQYF.

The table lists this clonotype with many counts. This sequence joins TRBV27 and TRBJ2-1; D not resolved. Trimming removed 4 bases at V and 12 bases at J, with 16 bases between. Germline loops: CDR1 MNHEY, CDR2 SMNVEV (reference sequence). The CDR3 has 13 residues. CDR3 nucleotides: TGTGCCAGCAGTTCAACCCCTACCACCAGGCAGTTCTTC. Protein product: CASSSTPTTRQFF.

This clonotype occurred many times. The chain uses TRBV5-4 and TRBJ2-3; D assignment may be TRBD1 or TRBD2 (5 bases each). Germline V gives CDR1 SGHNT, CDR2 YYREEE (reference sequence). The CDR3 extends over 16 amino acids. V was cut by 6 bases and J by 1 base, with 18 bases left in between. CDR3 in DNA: TGTGCCAGCACCCCGGGTCGGGGCTTCGGCACAGATACGCAGTATTTT. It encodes CASTPGRGFGTDTQYF.

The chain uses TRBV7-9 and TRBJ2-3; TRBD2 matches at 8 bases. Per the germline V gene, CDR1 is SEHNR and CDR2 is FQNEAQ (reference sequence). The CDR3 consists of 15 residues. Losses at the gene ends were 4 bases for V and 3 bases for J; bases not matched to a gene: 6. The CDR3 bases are TGTGCCAGCAGCTCTCCCCCGGGGGGGACAGATACGCAGTATTTT. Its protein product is CASSSPPGGTDTQYF.